This is a list of T cell receptor beta chains from one sample in a study of CD8+ T cells in alopecia areata. The repertoire was sequenced with immunoSEQ multiplex PCR; TCRdb's copy has only in-frame clones and lacks some. The data contain 110,000 to 150,000 clones, about 56% of them singletons. The starting material was CD8+ T cells sorted from blood, obtained at week 4, from a patient treated with tofacitinib. These receptors all stem from a human donor with alopecia areata. Each CDR3 is given with its conserved first and last residue. D genes are given only for firm matches. Where a row states a size, it is once, few, many or the class of an expanded clone; other rows omit it.

d_call,clone_size,v_call,j_call,cdr3_nt,cdr3_aa
TRBD1,few,TRBV5-1,TRBJ1-2,TGCGCCAGCAGCCAGGGGGCGGATGGCTACACCTTC,CASSQGADGYTF
.,few,TRBV6-6,TRBJ1-1,TGTGCCAGCAGTTACTCATGGGAGGGAGAAGCTTTCTTT,CASSYSWEGEAFF
.,.,TRBV30,TRBJ2-2,TGTGCCTGGAGTGATGTGGCAGGGGGGACCGGGGAGCTGTTTTTT,CAWSDVAGGTGELFF
.,.,TRBV25-1,TRBJ2-7,TGTGCCACCGGGGAGGTTTCCTACGAGCAGTACTTC,CATGEVSYEQYF
.,.,TRBV7-9,TRBJ2-5,TGTGCCAGCAGCCGATCCCAGGGGGAGGAAGAGACCCAGTACTTC,CASSRSQGEEETQYF
.,.,TRBV4-3,TRBJ2-1,TGCGCCAGCAGCCAGACACATAACTCCTACAATGAGCAGTTCTTC,CASSQTHNSYNEQFF
.,.,TRBV5-6,TRBJ2-7,TGTGCCAGCAGCCCCCAATCCAGAGGGTACGAGCAGTACTTC,CASSPQSRGYEQYF
.,.,TRBV6-6,TRBJ2-5,TGTGCCAGCAGTTACTCGACGGGGCTCCTCCAAGAGACCCAGTACTTC,CASSYSTGLLQETQYF
.,once,TRBV30,TRBJ2-7,TGTGCCTGGATGTATCACGGCAGCTCCTACGAGCAGTACTTC,CAWMYHGSSYEQYF
TRBD1,.,TRBV27,TRBJ2-7,TGTGCCAGCAGTTCCGGGACAGACCTTTCCTACGAGCAGTACTTC,CASSSGTDLSYEQYF
.,.,TRBV27,TRBJ2-1,TGTGCCAGCAGTTTTGGCGCCGGGAGCTCCTACAATGAGCAGTTCTTC,CASSFGAGSSYNEQFF
.,.,TRBV30,TRBJ2-1,TGTGCCTGGAGTGTAGGCAGCTACAATGAGCAGTTCTTC,CAWSVGSYNEQFF
.,.,TRBV27,TRBJ1-5,TGTGCCAGCAGTTTAGATAGCAATCAGCCCCAGCATTTT,CASSLDSNQPQHF
.,.,TRBV7-6,TRBJ1-1,TGTGCCAGCAGCTGGGGCCTTAGGGGCGCCGGCACTGAAGCTTTCTTT,CASSWGLRGAGTEAFF
.,.,TRBV11-2,TRBJ2-3,TGTGCCAGCAGCTTAGTCTTGACCCCCGAAACAGATACGCAGTATTTT,CASSLVLTPETDTQYF
.,few,TRBV4-2,TRBJ2-7,TGTGCCAGCACCCCAAGTGTCGGTTTCGAGCAGTACTTC,CASTPSVGFEQYF
.,.,TRBV5-6,TRBJ1-6,TGTGCCAGCAGCGGCGACGGGCTTTCACCCCTCCACTTT,CASSGDGLSPLHF
TRBD2,.,TRBV7-6,TRBJ2-1,TGTGCCAGCAGCTTAGGGACTAGCGGGGGTTACGCCTACAATGAGCAGTTCTTC,CASSLGTSGGYAYNEQFF